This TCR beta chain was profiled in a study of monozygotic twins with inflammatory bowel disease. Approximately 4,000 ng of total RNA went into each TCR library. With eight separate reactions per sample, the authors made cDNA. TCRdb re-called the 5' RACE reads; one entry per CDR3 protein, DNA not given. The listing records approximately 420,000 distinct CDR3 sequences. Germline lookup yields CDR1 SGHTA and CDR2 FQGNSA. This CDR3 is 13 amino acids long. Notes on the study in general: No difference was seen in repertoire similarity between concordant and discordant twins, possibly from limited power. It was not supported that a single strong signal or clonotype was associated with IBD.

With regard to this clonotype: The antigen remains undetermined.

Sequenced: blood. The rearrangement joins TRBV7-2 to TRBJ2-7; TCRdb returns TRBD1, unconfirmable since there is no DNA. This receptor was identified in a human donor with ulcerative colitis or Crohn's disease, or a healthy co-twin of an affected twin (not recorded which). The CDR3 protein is CASSSAGADEQYF.